What follows describes a single T cell receptor beta chain. Under the authors' procedure: Scientists estimated how many nucleated cells there were by amplifying reference gene primers. Profiled with immunoSEQ multiplex PCR; TCRdb holds only in-frame clones, not every one. The V and J calls and clone size were taken over from that table, and D and trimming were inferred from the DNA. The data show some 160,000 clones, roughly 80% seen once. The CDR3 is 16 residues long. Germline V gene sequence: CDR1 KGHDR, CDR2 SFDVKD. Germline trimming cut 4 bases from V and 3 bases from J; bases unmatched to any gene: 7. The data were taken from a study of blood T cell repertoires in COVID-19.

The sample was peripheral blood. The receptor was isolated from a man aged 70-80 years with active or convalescent COVID-19. V usage is TRBV24-1 and J usage is TRBJ1-5; 8 bases are shared with TRBD1. The CDR3 reads CATSDPAGGPNQPQHF. The CDR3 nucleotides are TGTGCCACCAGTGACCCCGCAGGGGGCCCCAATCAGCCCCAGCATTTT.